Listed below are T cell receptor beta chains from one sample, sequenced in a study of CD8 T cells in ankylosing spondylitis. TCRdb re-derived calls from the 5' RACE reads in MiXCR, one entry per CDR3 protein. This table has 700,000 to 1,000,000 distinct CDR3 sequences, 10% to 15% appearing once. The sequencing input was blood, either unsorted or a sorted T cell fraction (not recorded which). The receptors come from a male donor with ankylosing spondylitis. Each CDR3 is given with its conserved first and last residue. Each record gives: CDR3 length, clone size, J gene, V gene, D gene, CDR3 DNA, CDR3 protein. The D gene is left open where the match is weak. Some rows have no size entry. The others give once, few or many, or a class for an expanded clone.

16 | few | TRBJ2-5 | TRBV6-2/TRBV6-3 | TRBD2 | TGTGCCAGCAGCGATGGGGGACTAGCGGGATCAGAGACCCAGTACTTC | CASSDGGLAGSETQYF
12 | . | TRBJ2-7 | TRBV20-1 | . | TGCAGTGCCCCGGACAGTTACTACGAGCAGTACTTC | CSAPDSYYEQYF
15 | many | TRBJ2-2 | TRBV20-1 | TRBD1 | TGCAGTGCTAGAGAAAGGACAGGGGACACCGGGGAGCTGTTTTTT | CSARERTGDTGELFF
17 | few | TRBJ2-5 | TRBV20-1 | TRBD2 | TGCAGTGTCACGACTAGCGGGGGGATACGGGGTGAAGAGACCCAGTACTTC | CSVTTSGGIRGEETQYF
12 | . | TRBJ2-3 | TRBV20-1 | . | TGCAGTGCTGGTAGTCCTCCCGGTACGCAGTATTTT | CSAGSPPGTQYF
12 | . | TRBJ2-2 | TRBV20-1 | . | TGCAGTGCTGGGACCGGCACCGGGGAGCTGTTTTTT | CSAGTGTGELFF
15 | few | TRBJ1-1 | TRBV5-1 | . | TGCGCCAGCAGCTTGGCCGTCAGGAGGAACACTGAAGCTTTCTTT | CASSLAVRRNTEAFF
18 | . | TRBJ2-5 | TRBV4-3 | TRBD2 | TGCGCCAGCAGCCAACTACCGGGACTAGCGGGGGGTATGGAGACCCAGTACTTC | CASSQLPGLAGGMETQYF
16 | . | TRBJ2-7 | TRBV7-9 | . | TGTGCCAGCAGCTCCAATCGGGGAAAAGCCTTTTACGAGCAGTACTTC | CASSSNRGKAFYEQYF
16 | few | TRBJ2-3 | TRBV4-2 | . | TGTGCCAGCAGCCAAGTTAGCGCTGGTGGCACAGATACGCAGTATTTT | CASSQVSAGGTDTQYF
15 | . | TRBJ2-1 | TRBV28 | TRBD2 | TGTGCCAGCAGGGACTCCCCCAGCGGGAGTTTTGAGCAGTTCTTC | CASRDSPSGSFEQFF
14 | . | TRBJ2-3 | TRBV4-2 | . | TGTGCCAGCAGCCGCGGGTCCCTTGGAGATACGCAGTATTTT | CASSRGSLGDTQYF
13 | . | TRBJ2-2 | TRBV11-3 | TRBD2 | TGTGCCACCGGGAGGGCCAACACCGGGGAGCTGTTTTTT | CATGRANTGELFF
14 | . | TRBJ2-7 | TRBV7-2 | TRBD1 | TGTGCCAGCAGCATTGACAGGGGGCCGAACGAGCAGTACTTC | CASSIDRGPNEQYF
15 | few | TRBJ1-2 | TRBV25-1 | . | TGTGCCAGCAGTGAACCAAGGGGGGGGGACTATGGCTACACCTTC | CASSEPRGGDYGYTF
12 | many | TRBJ2-5 | TRBV29-1 | . | TGCAGCGTTCGACAGTATCAAGAGACCCAGTACTTC | CSVRQYQETQYF
14 | . | TRBJ2-3 | TRBV20-1 | . | TGCAGTGCTCTCCAACAGGGAGGGACAGATACGCAGTATTTT | CSALQQGGTDTQYF
16 | . | TRBJ2-1 | TRBV5-6 | . | TGTGCCAGCAGCTTGGTTCAGGGGCGCGTTTACAATGAGCAGTTCTTC | CASSLVQGRVYNEQFF
15 | many | TRBJ1-6 | TRBV20-1 | . | TGCAGTGCTAGAGAACGACCCTCCTATAATTCACCCCTCCACTTT | CSARERPSYNSPLHF
15 | few | TRBJ1-2 | TRBV20-1 | . | TGCAGTGCTAGACCCGGACTGGGGTATGACTATGGCTACACCTTC | CSARPGLGYDYGYTF
12 | few | TRBJ2-6 | TRBV29-1 | . | TGCAGCGTTGCCGGGGCGGCCAACGTCCTGACTTTC | CSVAGAANVLTF
14 | . | TRBJ2-7 | TRBV20-1 | . | TGCAGTGCTAGATTGTTCGGCCCCCAAGCCGAGCAGTACTTC | CSARLFGPQAEQYF
14 | . | TRBJ1-1 | TRBV29-1 | . | TGCAGCGTTGGGCAGCAGCAGGTCCCTAGGGGAGCTTTCTTT | CSVGQQQVPRGAFF
15 | . | TRBJ2-5 | TRBV5-5 | TRBD2 | TGTGCCAGCAGCTTACCACTAGCGGGAGAAGAGACCCAGTACTTC | CASSLPLAGEETQYF
14 | many | TRBJ2-1 | TRBV29-1 | . | TGCAGCGTTGTCACGAGTCGCGGCCCCAATGAGCAGTTCTTC | CSVVTSRGPNEQFF
14 | . | TRBJ2-7 | TRBV5-1 | TRBD1 | TGCGCCAGCAGCTTGTCAGACAGGGGGTATGAGCAGTACTTC | CASSLSDRGYEQYF
12 | . | TRBJ1-6 | TRBV6-6 | TRBD1 | TGTGCCACCACAGGGGCTGGATCACCCCTCCACTTT | CATTGAGSPLHF
16 | . | TRBJ2-1 | TRBV11-2 | . | TGTGCCAGCAGCTTAGTTACGGGTAGCTCCTACAATGAGCAGTTCTTC | CASSLVTGSSYNEQFF
14 | . | TRBJ2-1 | TRBV12-3/TRBV12-4 | TRBD2 | TGTGCCAGCAGATCGGGACTAGCGGCGAATGAGCAGTTCTTC | CASRSGLAANEQFF
12 | few | TRBJ2-3 | TRBV7-2 | . | TGTGCCAGCAGCTTAGTCCAGTATACGCAGTATTTT | CASSLVQYTQYF
16 | . | TRBJ2-2 | TRBV20-1 | TRBD1 | TGCAGTGCTAGAGATCCCAGGGGGCGCGTCACCGGGGAGCTGTTTTTT | CSARDPRGRVTGELFF
16 | few | TRBJ2-1 | TRBV6-1 | . | TGTGCCAGCAGTCGGCGTACTAAAGGGAGTATGGATGAGCAGTTCTTC | CASSRRTKGSMDEQFF
12 | few | TRBJ2-1 | TRBV7-9 | TRBD1 | TGTGCCAGCAGCCGTTATACAGGGGGCAAGTTCTTC | CASSRYTGGKFF
19 | . | TRBJ2-6 | TRBV3-1 | . | TGTGCCAGCAGCCAAGATTCCCCCTTCATACAGGGCTGGGCCAACGTCCTGACTTTC | CASSQDSPFIQGWANVLTF
15 | . | TRBJ2-4 | TRBV7-9 | . | TGTGCCAGCACTCTTGGTCTGGGAATCAAAAACATTCAGTACTTC | CASTLGLGIKNIQYF
15 | . | TRBJ2-7 | TRBV10-3 | . | TGTGCCATCAGTGAGTCGGGCAGGAGCTCCTACGAGCAGTACTTC | CAISESGRSSYEQYF
15 | many | TRBJ2-1 | TRBV5-1 | TRBD2 | TGCGCCAGCAGCGTAGGACTAGCGGATAACAATGAGCAGTTCTTC | CASSVGLADNNEQFF
13 | . | TRBJ2-7 | TRBV7-2 | . | TGTGCCAGCAGCTTTGGGCCGTACTACGAGCAGTACTTC | CASSFGPYYEQYF
15 | many | TRBJ2-1 | TRBV24-1 | . | TGTGCCACCAGTGATCCCTCCGGCAGAAACAATGAGCAGTTCTTC | CATSDPSGRNNEQFF
14 | . | TRBJ2-2 | TRBV5-1 | TRBD1 | TGCGCCAGCAGCTCGACAGGGAGTATCGGGGAGCTGTTTTTT | CASSSTGSIGELFF
13 | many | TRBJ2-7 | TRBV7-9 | TRBD1 | TGTGCCAGCAGCTTATACAGGGGTGGCGAGCAGTACTTC | CASSLYRGGEQYF
13 | few | TRBJ2-7 | TRBV10-2 | . | TGCGCCAGCAGTGAGTCATGGGCTTCCGAGCAGTACTTC | CASSESWASEQYF
14 | few | TRBJ1-4 | TRBV12-3/TRBV12-4 | TRBD1 | TGTGCCAGCAGTCCCACATTGACCGACAGGGGCCTATTTTTT | CASSPTLTDRGLFF
15 | many | TRBJ1-1 | TRBV5-1 | . | TGCGCCAGCAGCTTGTTTCAGGGTTTGAACACTGAAGCTTTCTTT | CASSLFQGLNTEAFF
13 | . | TRBJ1-2 | TRBV30 | . | TGTGCCTGGAGTCTGGGCGTACTTCATGGCTACACCTTC | CAWSLGVLHGYTF
15 | . | TRBJ2-2 | TRBV20-1 | . | TGCAGTGCTAGAGGGGCAGGGACGAACACCGGGGAGCTGTTTTTT | CSARGAGTNTGELFF
13 | . | TRBJ1-1 | TRBV28 | . | TGTGCCAGCAGAACAGCGGGACGGGCTGAAGCTTTCTTT | CASRTAGRAEAFF
12 | . | TRBJ2-1 | TRBV10-3 | . | TGTGCCATCAGCAACATTTACAATGAGCAGTTCTTC | CAISNIYNEQFF
14 | . | TRBJ1-2 | TRBV2 | . | TGTGCCAGCAGTGAATGGGGATTCGACTATGGCTACACCTTC | CASSEWGFDYGYTF
15 | few | TRBJ2-4 | TRBV2 | . | TGTGCCAGCAGTGGATCGCTGGTGGCCAAAAACATTCAGTACTTC | CASSGSLVAKNIQYF
14 | few | TRBJ1-5 | TRBV5-6 | . | TGTGCCAGCAGCTTCGGTGGGATTTATCAGCCCCAGCATTTT | CASSFGGIYQPQHF
17 | many | TRBJ2-5 | TRBV18 | TRBD2 | TGTGCCAGCTCACCCCTACTAGCGGGGGGCCTCCAAGAGACCCAGTACTTC | CASSPLLAGGLQETQYF
14 | many | TRBJ2-5 | TRBV15 | . | TGTGCCACCAGCAGAGAGACAGTCCAAGAGACCCAGTACTTC | CATSRETVQETQYF
12 | few | TRBJ2-5 | TRBV20-1 | TRBD2 | TGCAGTGCCCGAGCCCCTAGCGGGAGAAGGTACTTC | CSARAPSGRRYF
16 | many | TRBJ2-4 | TRBV29-1 | TRBD2 | TGCAGCGTTGAAGATCTGGGGACTAGCGGGAGTTTAGTTCAGTACTTC | CSVEDLGTSGSLVQYF